These 24 T cell receptor beta chains were sequenced from one sample in a study of shared clonotypes between healthy human individuals. The method was immunoSEQ multiplex PCR; TCRdb's version includes in-frame clones alone and lacks a portion of them. The table shows 2 million to 3 million clones, with approximately 94% occurring only once. Sequenced material: naive CD4+ T cells from PBMCs. Subset here: CD45RA+ positively selected. The receptor source for this set is a man aged 18 to 29 in good health. Some clones in this sample may be carry-over from other donors' samples.

The chain is built from TRBV28 and TRBJ1-1; D unclear. The V gene's germline CDR1 is MDHEN and CDR2 SYDVKM. V was shortened by 11 bases and J by 4 bases, with 14 bases between the two germline ends. The CDR3 runs 12 residues. The CDR3 bases are TGTGCCGGAGTCACCCCGCCCACTGAAGCTTTCTTT. Translated: CAGVTPPTEAFF.

CDR3 nucleotides: TGTGCCAGCAAAGTGACAGGGCGCTACGAGCAGTACTTC. It encodes CASKVTGRYEQYF. The genes are TRBV11-1 and TRBJ2-7; 7 positions match TRBD1. CDR3 size: 13 residues. The V gene end was trimmed by 7 bases and the J gene end by 3 bases; junction bases not matched to a gene: 6. CDR1 is SGHAT, CDR2 FQDESV, per germline (reference sequence).

The J gene is TRBJ2-3, the V gene TRBV7-6; no definite D call. Germline assignment: CDR1 SGHVS and CDR2 FNYEAQ. The V gene lost 7 bases and the J gene lost 0 bases, with 8 bases spanning the gap. This CDR3 spans 13 amino acids. CDR3 sequence reads: CASKRGSTDTQYF. CDR3 bases: TGTGCCAGCAAACGCGGAAGCACAGATACGCAGTATTTT.

The chain links TRBV10-3 to TRBJ2-1, with 12 bases aligning to TRBD2. The CDR3 contains 15 residues. Germline V lookup: CDR1 ENHRY, CDR2 SYGVKD. J was trimmed by 5 bases and V by 5 bases; bases with no gene match: 4. CDR3 nucleotides: TGTGCCATCAGTCCTAGCGGGAGGGCCGACAATGAGCAGTTCTTC. It translates to CAISPSGRADNEQFF.

The J gene is TRBJ2-2, the V gene TRBV9; TRBD1 matches 10 bases. After removal of 3 bases from V and 4 bases from J, the junction contained 6 bases not matched to a gene. The CDR3 contains 16 residues. Germline CDR1 is SGDLS and CDR2 is YYNGEE. The CDR3 loop is CASSGGTGAITGELFF. Here the CDR3 DNA reads TGTGCCAGCAGCGGCGGGACAGGGGCGATCACCGGGGAGCTGTTTTTT.

V and J are TRBV28 and TRBJ2-7; TRBD1 or TRBD2 may be the D gene (5 bases each). Germline V gives CDR1 MDHEN, CDR2 SYDVKM. V lost 6 bases and J 4 bases, leaving 19 bases between the germline ends. The CDR3 contains 15 residues. DNA of the CDR3: TGTGCCAGCAGCGTCACTCGGGGACGCCTTTACGAGCAGTACTTC. Protein sequence: CASSVTRGRLYEQYF.

This chain links TRBV9 with TRBJ2-7; 7 bases are shared with TRBD2. J was trimmed by 4 bases and V by 0 bases; bases with no gene match: 10. CDR1 is SGDLS and CDR2 is YYNGEE in the germline V gene. The CDR3 spans 16 residues. Here the CDR3 reads CASSVGNSLGGYEQYF. The CDR3 coding sequence is TGTGCCAGCAGCGTAGGTAATTCCTTGGGGGGGTACGAGCAGTACTTC.

The chain has TRBV27 and TRBJ2-6; D gene ambiguous. Germline V lookup: CDR1 MNHEY, CDR2 SMNVEV (reference sequence). Trimming left V 2 bases short and J 0 bases short, with 5 bases between. CDR3 length: 15 amino acids. The CDR3 protein is CASSLLVSGANVLTF. CDR3 DNA: TGTGCCAGCAGTTTACTGGTCTCTGGGGCCAACGTCCTGACTTTC.

The genes are TRBV7-3 and TRBJ2-1, with 14 nucleotides matching TRBD2. Germline V CDR1 and CDR2: SGHTA, FQGTGA. With 1 base clipped from V and 7 bases from J, the junction kept 12 bases outside the gene matches. CDR3 length: 19 amino acids. CDR3 amino acids: CASSLKGLAGVFDKNEQFF. CDR3 sequence (DNA): TGTGCCAGCAGCTTAAAGGGACTAGCGGGAGTTTTTGATAAGAATGAGCAGTTCTTC.

The chain uses TRBV21-1 and TRBJ2-5; no DNA check was done on the table's D call, TRBD2. TRBV21-1 is labeled a pseudogene. This CDR3 has 15 residues. CDR3 amino acids: CASSKGGLAAETQYF. CDR3 bases: TGTGCCAGCAGCAAAGGTGGACTAGCGGCGGAGACCCAGTACTTC.

The rearrangement links TRBV21-1 to TRBJ2-2; the table's D call of TRBD2 was not tested on the DNA. TRBV21-1 is labeled a pseudogene. The CDR3 is 20 residues long. The CDR3 coding sequence is TGTGCCAGCAGCAAACCCACTTTGTCACTAGCGGGAGGGGAGACCGGGGAGCTGTTTTTT. Amino acids: CASSKPTLSLAGGETGELFF.

CDR3 loop: CAWSVRGRNNEQFF. The CDR3 nucleotides are TGTGCCTGGAGTGTCCGGGGACGGAACAATGAGCAGTTCTTC. The chain links TRBV30 to TRBJ2-1, with D perhaps assigned TRBD1 or TRBD2 (5 bases each). The CDR3 extends over 14 amino acids. Germline CDR1 GTSNPN, CDR2 SVGIG (reference sequence). V was clipped by 0 bases and J by 5 bases, with 11 bases between them.

This sequence joins TRBV5-1 and TRBJ2-2; the D gene is possibly TRBD1 (6 bases). CDR3 length: 14 amino acids. Germline CDR1 is SGHRS and CDR2 is YFSETQ. Trimming stripped 4 bases from V and 4 bases from J, with 11 bases between. CDR3 bases: TGCGCCAGCAGCCTACGACAGGCCACCGGGGAGCTGTTTTTT. Translated, it gives CASSLRQATGELFF.

The chain recombines TRBV14 with TRBJ2-3, with TRBD2 identical over 11 bases. J was trimmed by 2 bases and V by 4 bases; bases with no gene match: 8. Germline lookup yields CDR1 SGHDN and CDR2 FVKESK. This CDR3 is 17 amino acids long. The CDR3 sequence: CASSLPGLAAHTDTQYF. CDR3 coding DNA: TGTGCCAGCAGCCTTCCGGGACTAGCGGCCCACACAGATACGCAGTATTTT.

Regarding this clone: Other DNA sequences within the sample encode an identical CDR3. This chain uses TRBV5-1 with TRBJ1-1; possibly TRBD1 for D (5 bases). CDR1 and CDR2 (germline): SGHRS, YFSETQ. Deletions cut 2 bases from V and 2 bases from J, with 10 bases between. The CDR3 spans 14 residues. CDR3 nucleotides: TGCGCCAGCAGCTTTGAGACAGTAAACACTGAAGCTTTCTTT. Amino acid sequence: CASSFETVNTEAFF. Drawing the rest from reference TRBV5-1 and TRBJ1-1, the complete variable domain is KAGVTQTPRYLIKTRGQQVTLSCSPISGHRSVSWYQQTPGQGLQFLFEYFSETQRNKGNFPGRFSGRQFSNSRSEMNVSTLELGDSALYLCASSFETVNTEAFFGQGTRLTVV.

This rearrangement joins TRBV4-1 to TRBJ1-2, with a possible D match to TRBD1 (6 bases). Germline CDR1 reads MGHRA; CDR2 reads YSYEKL. The CDR3 spans 15 residues. V lost 5 bases to trimming and J lost 2 bases, with 15 bases between them. CDR3 sequence reads: CASSAREGGNYGYTF. The CDR3 nucleotides are TGCGCCAGCAGCGCAAGGGAGGGGGGCAACTATGGCTACACCTTC.

The chain uses TRBV5-1 and TRBJ2-7; D assignment may be TRBD1 or TRBD2 (5 bases each). CDR1 is SGHRS, CDR2 YFSETQ, per germline. V was cut by 0 bases and J by 2 bases, with 12 bases left in between. This CDR3 is built from 15 residues. The CDR3 protein is CASSLGDVWTYEQYF. CDR3 in DNA: TGCGCCAGCAGCTTGGGGGACGTGTGGACCTACGAGCAGTACTTC.

This clone was seen only once. The chain joins TRBV7-6 to TRBJ2-5; the D gene could be TRBD1 or TRBD2 (5 bases each). The CDR3 length is 14 residues. The germline V and J ends were trimmed by 3 bases and 4 bases, with 12 bases remaining between them. Germline loops: CDR1 SGHVS, CDR2 FNYEAQ. The CDR3 DNA sequence: TGTGCCAGCAGCTTGACGGGGCTTAGAGAGACCCAGTACTTC. As protein: CASSLTGLRETQYF.

The CDR3 DNA follows: TGTGCCAGCAGCTTAAAGGCCGGTCTTTTGGGGAACACTGAAGCTTTCTTT. Translation: CASSLKAGLLGNTEAFF. V is TRBV7-8 and J is TRBJ1-1; no definite D call. Germline V CDR1 and CDR2: SGHVS, FQNEAQ. Trimming took off 2 bases at V and 1 base at J, with 17 bases between the two ends. This CDR3 has 17 amino acids.

The chain is built from TRBV6-4 and TRBJ2-1; the D gene could be TRBD1 or TRBD2 (6 bases each). The CDR3 runs 16 residues. The germline V gene encodes CDR1 MRHNA and CDR2 SNTAGT. V was pared by 6 bases and J by 1 base, with 16 bases between. The CDR3 reads CASSSKEGVSYNEQFF. The CDR3, as DNA: TGTGCCAGCAGCTCCAAGGAGGGGGTATCCTACAATGAGCAGTTCTTC.

This rearrangement joins TRBV5-3 to TRBJ2-1, with D possibly being TRBD2 (6 bases). TRBV5-3 is sorted into the ORF group, with uncertain function. The CDR3 has 15 residues. With 2 bases removed from V and 4 bases from J, the gap between germline ends came to 13 bases. CDR3 sequence reads: CARSFRDWPYNEQFF. In DNA form, the CDR3 reads TGTGCCAGAAGCTTCCGGGACTGGCCGTACAATGAGCAGTTCTTC.

The chain employs TRBV19 and TRBJ1-2, with 10 bases lining up with TRBD1. Unmatched junction bases numbered 4, after V lost 6 bases and J lost 6 bases. CDR3 size: 13 residues. Germline CDR1 reads LNHDA; CDR2 reads SQIVND (reference sequence). CDR3 protein: CASRRTGGDGYTF. In DNA form, the CDR3 reads TGTGCCAGTAGGCGGACAGGGGGAGATGGCTACACCTTC.

V is TRBV11-3 and J is TRBJ1-2, with a weak D call TRBD1 (6 bases). The CDR3 is made up of 16 amino acids. Per the germline V gene, CDR1 is SGHNT and CDR2 is YENEEA. Trimming took off 3 bases at V and 3 bases at J, with 17 bases between the two ends. This CDR3 reads CASSFNRVGYDYGYTF. CDR3 DNA sequence: TGTGCCAGCAGCTTTAACAGGGTAGGTTATGACTATGGCTACACCTTC. The full variable domain, its missing parts supplied by reference TRBV11-3 and TRBJ1-2, is EAGVVQSPRYKIIEKKQPVAFWCNPISGHNTLYWYLQNLGQGPELLIRYENEEAVDDSQLPKDRFSAERLKGVDSTLKIQPAELGDSAVYLCASSFNRVGYDYGYTFGSGTRLTVV.

The chain links TRBV6-1 to TRBJ1-2; 7 bases line up with TRBD1. CDR1 is MNHNS, CDR2 SASEGT, per germline. This CDR3 has 13 amino acids. Trimming cost V 3 bases and J 4 bases; bases outside gene matches: 2. The CDR3 region is CASSETGSYGYTF. The CDR3 DNA follows: TGTGCCAGCAGTGAGACAGGGTCCTATGGCTACACCTTC.